This is a list of T cell receptor beta chains from one sample in a study of blood T cell repertoires in COVID-19. Produced via immunoSEQ multiplex PCR; TCRdb's table is partial and in-frame only. The table lists about 170,000 clones, around nine tenths of them singletons, with 0.55% to 0.6% in the top ten. Sequenced: peripheral blood. Every receptor here comes from a man between 60 and 75 years old with COVID-19, enrolled during active disease. The CDR3 runs from the conserved cysteine through the conserved F or W. Each record gives: D gene, V gene, J gene, clone size, CDR3 protein, CDR3 DNA. A D gene is named only where the DNA matches it firmly. Rows may omit the clone size; those that give it use once, few, many or a size class.

d_gene: TRBD1; v_gene: TRBV19; j_gene: TRBJ1-2; abundance: -; CDR3aa: CASSGTGQGRSYGYTF; CDR3nt: TGTGCCAGTAGCGGGACGGGACAGGGGCGGAGCTATGGCTACACCTTC
d_gene: TRBD1; v_gene: TRBV5-5; j_gene: TRBJ2-7; abundance: -; CDR3aa: CASSFRQGSYEQYF; CDR3nt: TGTGCCAGCAGTTTCCGACAGGGGTCCTACGAGCAGTACTTC
d_gene: TRBD1; v_gene: TRBV6-5; j_gene: TRBJ1-6; abundance: -; CDR3aa: CASRVGQDNSPLHF; CDR3nt: TGTGCCAGCAGGGTGGGACAGGATAATTCACCCCTCCACTTT
d_gene: TRBD1; v_gene: TRBV29-1; j_gene: TRBJ1-1; abundance: -; CDR3aa: CGGQGSAENTEAFF; CDR3nt: TGCGGAGGACAGGGAAGCGCCGAGAACACTGAAGCTTTCTTT
d_gene: -; v_gene: TRBV12-3/TRBV12-4; j_gene: TRBJ1-5; abundance: -; CDR3aa: CASSLSGSQPQHF; CDR3nt: TGTGCCAGCAGTTTATCAGGGTCTCAGCCCCAGCATTTT
d_gene: -; v_gene: TRBV7-9; j_gene: TRBJ2-2; abundance: few; CDR3aa: CASSTNTGELFF; CDR3nt: TGTGCCAGCAGCACTAACACCGGGGAGCTGTTTTTT
d_gene: TRBD2; v_gene: TRBV9; j_gene: TRBJ2-3; abundance: -; CDR3aa: CASSPPPGLGGRQDTQYF; CDR3nt: TGTGCCAGCAGCCCTCCTCCGGGACTAGGAGGGAGACAAGATACGCAGTATTTT
d_gene: -; v_gene: TRBV3-1/TRBV3-2; j_gene: TRBJ2-2; abundance: once; CDR3aa: CASSQGIAGAGELFF; CDR3nt: TGTGCCAGCAGCCAAGGGATAGCAGGGGCCGGGGAGCTGTTTTTT
d_gene: -; v_gene: TRBV7-7; j_gene: TRBJ2-7; abundance: -; CDR3aa: CASSDSIGYEQYF; CDR3nt: TGTGCTAGCAGCGATAGCATAGGCTACGAGCAGTACTTC
d_gene: -; v_gene: TRBV11-2; j_gene: TRBJ1-5; abundance: -; CDR3aa: CASSLNSFYSNQPQHF; CDR3nt: TGTGCCAGCAGCTTAAACAGCTTCTATAGCAATCAGCCCCAGCATTTT
d_gene: -; v_gene: TRBV4-3; j_gene: TRBJ1-2; abundance: -; CDR3aa: CASSQDWRGLNYGYTF; CDR3nt: TGCGCCAGCAGCCAAGATTGGCGGGGACTCAACTATGGCTACACCTTC
d_gene: -; v_gene: TRBV18; j_gene: TRBJ1-1; abundance: -; CDR3aa: CASATGNTEAFF; CDR3nt: TGTGCCAGCGCAACAGGGAACACTGAAGCTTTCTTT
d_gene: -; v_gene: TRBV4-2; j_gene: TRBJ1-2; abundance: -; CDR3aa: CASSQDLRGYTF; CDR3nt: TGTGCCAGCAGCCAAGATCTTCGTGGCTACACCTTC
d_gene: TRBD2; v_gene: TRBV10-2; j_gene: TRBJ2-1; abundance: -; CDR3aa: CASRGGNTPNEQFF; CDR3nt: TGCGCCAGCAGGGGAGGGAATACTCCCAATGAGCAGTTCTTC
d_gene: TRBD1; v_gene: TRBV6-5; j_gene: TRBJ1-5; abundance: few; CDR3aa: CASSYNRGNQPQHF; CDR3nt: TGTGCCAGCAGTTACAACAGGGGGAACCAGCCCCAGCATTTT
d_gene: -; v_gene: TRBV6-5; j_gene: TRBJ2-3; abundance: -; CDR3aa: CASSYSRLPPTDTQYF; CDR3nt: TGTGCCAGCAGTTACTCGAGACTGCCTCCCACAGATACGCAGTATTTT